What follows are 30 T cell receptor beta chains derived from one specimen sequenced in a study of early T cells in non-severe SARS-CoV-2 infection. MiXCR, applied by TCRdb to the 5' RACE reads, yields one record per CDR3 protein. The sample consists of some 70,000 distinct CDR3 sequences, less than 5% of them appearing once. Sequencing input: whole blood. The source of these receptors is an adult who was a healthcare worker with PCR-confirmed SARS-CoV-2 infection or an uninfected control (not recorded which).

This clonotype has a count of ten or more. The chain couples TRBV12-3 or TRBV12-4 to TRBJ2-2; D unclear. V lost 1 base to trimming and J lost 0 bases, with 6 bases between them. The CDR3 contains 15 residues. The CDR3 nucleotides are TGTGCCAGCAGTTTAGTCGGTTCGAACACCGGGGAGCTGTTTTTT. This gives the protein CASSLVGSNTGELFF.

By sample share, this clonotype is medium-sized. J is TRBJ1-2 and V is TRBV20-1; D is possibly TRBD1 (6 bases). The CDR3 spans 12 residues. Germline values: CDR1 DFQATT, CDR2 SNEGSKA (reference sequence). V shed 6 bases and J shed 4 bases, with 12 bases lying between them. DNA for the CDR3: TGCAGTGCAGGGGGATACCTCTATGGCTACACCTTC. It yields the protein CSAGGYLYGYTF.

This clonotype was detected many times. The gene calls are TRBV5-6 and TRBJ2-3; no reliable D call. Germline CDR1 is SGHDT and CDR2 is YYEEEE. The CDR3 has 16 amino acids. Trimming cost V 4 bases and J 0 bases, with 15 bases left between them. CDR3 residues: CASSDGPSTSTDTQYF. CDR3 coding DNA: TGTGCCAGCAGCGACGGACCTTCGACTAGCACAGATACGCAGTATTTT.

The sample holds many counts of this clonotype. Here the CDR3 DNA reads TGTGCCAGCAGTTTAGGTCCCCGAAAACTGTTTTTT. This translates into CASSLGPRKLFF. V gene TRBV12-3 or TRBV12-4 combines with J gene TRBJ1-4, with D unclear. The CDR3 sequence is 12 residues long. The germline V and J ends were trimmed by 1 base and 10 bases, with 7 bases remaining between them.

This clonotype was seen many times. The genes are TRBV24-1 and TRBJ1-2; D unresolved. CDR3 size: 13 residues. V lost 4 bases and J lost 0, with 5 bases in between. In germline, CDR1 is KGHDR, CDR2 SFDVKD. The CDR3 reads CATSESANYGYTF. CDR3 nucleotides: TGTGCCACCAGTGAGTCGGCTAACTATGGCTACACCTTC.

This clonotype was observed a handful of times. The J gene is TRBJ2-7, the V gene TRBV11-3, with 8 bases fitting TRBD1. Germline CDR1 and CDR2: SGHNT and YENEEA. V lost 1 base, J lost 3 bases, and 5 bases stayed unmatched. The CDR3 totals 15 residues. CDR3 region: CASSLGQGNYYEQYF. The CDR3 DNA follows: TGTGCCAGCAGCTTAGGACAGGGGAATTACTACGAGCAGTACTTC. The complete variable domain, with remaining parts taken from reference TRBV11-3 and TRBJ2-7, reads EAGVVQSPRYKIIEKKQPVAFWCNPISGHNTLYWYLQNLGQGPELLIRYENEEAVDDSQLPKDRFSAERLKGVDSTLKIQPAELGDSAVYLCASSLGQGNYYEQYFGPGTRLTVT.

This sequence joins TRBV29-1 and TRBJ2-4; 8 bases are shared with TRBD1. V was clipped by 6 bases and J by 3 bases; unmatched bases: 4. This CDR3 has 13 amino acids. Germline V CDR1 and CDR2: SQVTM, ANQGSEA. In nucleotides, the CDR3 is TGCAGCGTCTCCGGGACAGGCAAAAACATTCAGTACTTC. This translates into CSVSGTGKNIQYF.

This clonotype turned up a few times. This chain joins TRBV4-2 and TRBJ2-1, with TRBD2 matching 11 bases. This CDR3 is built from 16 residues. V lost 1 base, J lost 9 bases, and 8 bases stayed unmatched. CDR1 is LGHNA, CDR2 YNFKEQ, per germline. In DNA, the CDR3 is TGTGCCAGCAGCCAAGGCCTACTAGCGGGAGCGTCTGAGCAGTTCTTC. Its protein product is CASSQGLLAGASEQFF.

This clonotype has just a few counts. One end of the junction is discordant with germline, which a read error may explain. This sequence joins TRBV20-1 and TRBJ1-5; no definite D call. Per germline, CDR1 DFQATT and CDR2 SNEGSKA (reference sequence). CDR3 length equals 13 residues. CDR3 coding DNA: TGCAGCGCTATGGCTTATAGCAATCAGCCCCAGCATTTT. Translation gives CSAMAYSNQPQHF.

In its sample, this clonotype was seen a few times. The chain employs TRBV10-3 and TRBJ2-7; D possibly corresponds to TRBD2 (6 bases). Trimming shortened V by 8 bases and J by 5 bases, and 10 bases separated the two germline ends. Germline lookup yields CDR1 ENHRY and CDR2 SYGVKD. The CDR3 is made up of 11 amino acids. CDR3 sequence (DNA): TGTGCCATCGGAACGGGGGACGAGCAGTACTTC. This translates into CAIGTGDEQYF.

This clonotype was counted only a few times. A junction boundary mismatches the germline segment, possibly from a read error. The chain combines TRBV20-1 with TRBJ2-3; the match to TRBD2 covers 7 bases. Germline CDR1 DFQATT, CDR2 SNEGSKA (reference sequence). CDR3 length: 12 amino acids. DNA of the CDR3: TGCACTGCTAGCGGACTCACAGATACGCAGTATTTT. Protein product: CTASGLTDTQYF.

This clonotype was detected only a few times. The V and J genes are TRBV19 and TRBJ2-1; a weak D match, TRBD2 (6 bases). Trimming cost V 7 bases and J 9 bases, with 19 bases left between them. The V gene's germline CDR1 is LNHDA and CDR2 SQIVND (reference sequence). The CDR3 contains 14 residues. CDR3 in amino acids: CASTTGEILGEQFF. CDR3 nucleotides: TGTGCCAGTACCACGGGGGAGATCCTGGGTGAGCAGTTCTTC.

This clonotype appeared many times. The rearrangement joins TRBV7-8 to TRBJ2-4; D perhaps matches TRBD1 (6 bases). This CDR3 has 17 residues. CDR1 SGHVS and CDR2 FQNEAQ come from the germline V gene. V lost 2 bases and J lost 0, with 14 bases in between. The CDR3 loop reads CASSLYTGHPAKNIQYF. For the CDR3, the DNA is TGTGCCAGCAGCTTATATACGGGACACCCAGCCAAAAACATTCAGTACTTC.

This clonotype was seen at least ten times. V usage is TRBV18 and J usage is TRBJ2-1, with D hard to call. This CDR3 has 14 amino acids. Trimming removed 2 bases at V and 9 bases at J, with 14 bases between. Germline CDR1 is KGHSH and CDR2 is LQKENI. The CDR3, as DNA: TGTGCCAGCTCACCATCATTCACGGGCAGTGAGCAGTTCTTC. Translation gives CASSPSFTGSEQFF.

In this sample, this clonotype turned up many times. The V and J genes are TRBV29-1 and TRBJ2-2, with D possibly being TRBD2 (5 bases). The CDR3 contains 14 residues. Germline lookup yields CDR1 SQVTM and CDR2 ANQGSEA. V lost 2 bases, J lost 1 base, and 8 bases lay in between. The CDR3 DNA sequence: TGCAGCGTTGAAAGCCGGGAGAACACCGGGGAGCTGTTTTTT. Its translation is CSVESRENTGELFF.

This clonotype appeared many times. This rearrangement joins TRBV12-3 or TRBV12-4 to TRBJ2-6; D might be TRBD1 (5 bases). The CDR3 totals 16 residues. V lost 5 bases to trimming and J lost 2 bases, with 13 bases between them. The CDR3 DNA is TGTGCCAGCAGTCTACAGGTATCTACTGGGGCCAACGTCCTGACTTTC. Its protein is CASSLQVSTGANVLTF.

This clonotype was seen at least ten times. The chain has TRBV20-1 and TRBJ2-5; D unresolved. Trimming shortened V by 3 bases and J by 1 base, and 9 bases separated the two germline ends. The CDR3 extends over 13 amino acids. CDR1 is DFQATT and CDR2 is SNEGSKA in the germline V gene (reference sequence). The CDR3 nucleotides read TGCAGTGCTAGCCCGACTTCCCAAGAGACCCAGTACTTC. Translated, it gives CSASPTSQETQYF.

There are a few counts of this clonotype. V gene TRBV2 combines with J gene TRBJ1-4; 9 bases fit TRBD1. V shed 7 bases, J shed 6 bases, and the junction held 6 bases outside the gene matches. The CDR3 loop spans 14 amino acids. Germline V gene lookup returns CDR1 SNHLY and CDR2 FYNNEI. CDR3 sequence: CASNGQGKDEKLFF. The CDR3 DNA reads TGTGCCAGCAATGGACAGGGGAAGGATGAAAAACTGTTTTTT. Full variable domain (outside the CDR3, taken from reference TRBV2 and TRBJ1-4): EPEVTQTPSHQVTQMGQEVILRCVPISNHLYFYWYRQILGQKVEFLVSFYNNEISEKSEIFDDQFSVERPDGSNFTLKIRSTKLEDSAMYFCASNGQGKDEKLFFGSGTQLSVL.

The V call is TRBV12-3 or TRBV12-4, the J call TRBJ1-1; 10 bases map to TRBD1. V trimming: 6 bases; J trimming: 5 bases; junction bases outside the gene matches: 3. The CDR3 runs 13 residues. CDR3 sequence (DNA): TGTGCCAGCAGGGGACAGGGGCGTACTGAAGCTTTCTTT. This translates into CASRGQGRTEAFF.

This clonotype was detected many times. CDR3 bases: TGTGCCAGCAGTCCTTGGACCACGGGAGATACGCAGTATTTT. It encodes CASSPWTTGDTQYF. The V call is TRBV6-5, the J call TRBJ2-3; D is undetermined. The CDR3 runs 14 residues. Looked up from germline, CDR1 is MNHEY and CDR2 is SVGAGI. V lost 5 bases to trimming and J lost 5 bases, with 14 bases between them.

A few counts support this clonotype. J is TRBJ1-2 and V is TRBV20-1; D not certain. Trimming shortened V by 3 bases and J by 0 bases, and 5 bases separated the two germline ends. The CDR3 runs to 12 residues. Germline V lookup: CDR1 DFQATT, CDR2 SNEGSKA (reference sequence). The CDR3 DNA reads TGCAGTGCTAGTGACACTAACTATGGCTACACCTTC. Its translation: CSASDTNYGYTF.

This clonotype has just a few counts. This chain joins TRBV7-2 and TRBJ2-7; D ambiguous. CDR3 size: 12 residues. Germline CDR1 and CDR2: SGHTA and FQGNSA. Trimming shortened V by 5 bases and J by 3 bases, and 8 bases separated the two germline ends. The CDR3 region is CASSRSDYEQYF. The DNA for the CDR3 is TGTGCCAGCAGCCGCTCCGACTACGAGCAGTACTTC.

This clonotype was detected ten times or more. The rearrangement joins TRBV6-5 to TRBJ2-1; 7 nucleotides match TRBD2. With 0 bases clipped from V and 10 bases from J, the junction kept 3 bases outside the gene matches. This CDR3 contains 13 residues. The V gene's germline CDR1 is MNHEY and CDR2 SVGAGI. In DNA, the CDR3 is TGTGCCAGCAGTTACTCGGGGACTAACGAGCAGTTCTTC. It yields the protein CASSYSGTNEQFF.

The chain recombines TRBV2 with TRBJ1-5; possibly TRBD1 for D (6 bases). Trimming took off 4 bases at V and 4 bases at J, with 11 bases between the two ends. The CDR3 loop spans 14 amino acids. Germline CDR1 SNHLY, CDR2 FYNNEI. The CDR3 DNA sequence: TGTGCCAGCAGTGGACAGGCCTCGAATCAGCCCCAGCATTTT. Protein sequence: CASSGQASNQPQHF.

In this sample, this clonotype turned up many times. The rearrangement joins TRBV29-1 to TRBJ1-1, with TRBD1 matching 8 bases. Trimming took 7 bases from V and 1 from J; bases not matched to a gene: 8. Germline V gene lookup returns CDR1 SQVTM and CDR2 ANQGSEA. The CDR3 totals 14 residues. The CDR3 sequence: CSGGQGGGNTEAFF. In DNA form, the CDR3 reads TGCAGCGGTGGACAGGGTGGTGGGAACACTGAAGCTTTCTTT.

The rearrangement uses TRBV10-3 and TRBJ2-5; tentatively, D is TRBD1 or TRBD2 (5 bases each). In germline, CDR1 is ENHRY, CDR2 SYGVKD. V was cut by 5 bases and J by 1 base, with 8 bases left in between. This CDR3 is built from 13 residues. CDR3 nucleotide sequence: TGTGCCATCAGTACAGGACTCCAAGAGACCCAGTACTTC. It encodes CAISTGLQETQYF.

In nucleotides, the CDR3 is TGTGCCAGCAGTCTAAGCATAGCGGGGGGGCGGAATGAGCAGTTCTTC. Amino acids: CASSLSIAGGRNEQFF. The gene calls are TRBV6-6 and TRBJ2-1; 11 bases fit TRBD2. V lost 5 bases and J lost 7; bases outside the gene matches: 10. Per germline, CDR1 MNHNY and CDR2 SVGAGI (reference sequence). This CDR3 has 16 residues.

In its sample, this clonotype was seen many times. V gene TRBV5-8 combines with J gene TRBJ1-6; no reliable D call. From germline, CDR1 is SGHTS and CDR2 YDEGEE. V shed 4 bases and J shed 11 bases, with 19 bases lying between them. This CDR3 is 15 amino acids long. Written as DNA, the CDR3 is TGTGCCAGCAGCCCATACCGACGGAGTAGGGCACCCCTCCACTTT. Residues: CASSPYRRSRAPLHF.

The chain employs TRBV2 and TRBJ1-1; perhaps TRBD1 as D (5 bases). This CDR3 is built from 15 residues. Deletions cut 4 bases from V and 2 bases from J, with 14 bases between. The V gene's germline CDR1 is SNHLY and CDR2 FYNNEI. This CDR3 is CASSADSGGNTEAFF. CDR3 bases: TGTGCCAGCAGTGCTGACAGCGGGGGAAACACTGAAGCTTTCTTT.

This clonotype appeared a few times. V usage is TRBV6-1 and J usage is TRBJ1-6, with D tentatively TRBD1 (5 bases). Germline loops: CDR1 MNHNS, CDR2 SASEGT. This CDR3 has 13 amino acids. V was cut by 4 bases and J by 8 bases, with 9 bases left in between. The CDR3 region has the DNA TGTGCCAGCAGTGGTGAAGGGGATTCACCCCTCCACTTT. Translation gives CASSGEGDSPLHF.